Listed below are T cell receptor beta chains from one sample, sequenced in a study of T cells expressing NK-cell markers. Following a re-call of the 5' RACE reads, TCRdb has one entry per CDR3 protein and lacks DNA. Its clone listing holds about 260,000 distinct CDR3 sequences. The sequenced sample consisted of blood T cells: a sorted CD56 or NKG2C T cell subset, CD4+ or CD8+ T cells, or bulk PBMC T cells (not recorded which). Receptors were obtained from a man younger than 30 in good health. The CDR3 runs from the conserved cysteine through the conserved F or W.

V	J	CDR3
TRBV5-1	TRBJ1-1	CASSTTQGFTEAFF
TRBV20-1	TRBJ2-1	CSARDRRFEQFF
TRBV20-1	TRBJ2-1	CSARDASGIGEQFF
TRBV29-1	TRBJ2-3	CSSYTGEDTQYF
TRBV20-1	TRBJ2-5	CSAHVRGTEIQYF
TRBV2	TRBJ2-5	CASSGPTTGGRVTQYF
TRBV5-6	TRBJ2-1	CASSSTGGFSAYNEQFF
TRBV19	TRBJ2-3	CASSSRLAGVDTQYF
TRBV5-5	TRBJ1-3	CASSPENSGNTIYF
TRBV14	TRBJ2-2	CASSRGGGVGELFF
TRBV4-2	TRBJ2-2	CASSQGILAATGELFF